Presented here are 22 T cell receptor beta chains from one specimen sequenced in a study of shared clonotypes between healthy human individuals. This table comes from immunoSEQ multiplex PCR, and its TCRdb copy is limited to in-frame clones, with some not included. This sample yields 2 million to 2.5 million clones, of which more than 85% are seen a single time; under 2% belongs to the top ten. Terminally differentiated effector memory CD45RA+ cells were excluded by CCR7 positive selection of CD45RO-negative cells. The sample comprised naive CD8+ T cells from PBMCs. Source of these receptors: a man between 18 and 29 years old in good health. Some clones in this sample may be carry-over from other donors' samples.

Comments on this clone: Other DNA sequences in the same sample also yield this CDR3. V usage is TRBV7-9 and J usage is TRBJ2-7; the D is unclear. The V and J ends lost 2 bases and 3 bases respectively, with 5 bases between them. The CDR3 has 12 amino acids. CDR1 and CDR2 from the germline V gene are SEHNR and FQNEAQ (reference sequence). CDR3 sequence reads: CASSLSIYEQYF. CDR3 DNA sequence: TGTGCCAGCAGCTTATCGATCTACGAGCAGTACTTC.

The table lists this clone with a count of one. The rearrangement uses TRBV30 and TRBJ1-3; D is unresolved. The germline V and J ends were trimmed by 2 bases and 0 bases, with 17 bases remaining between them. The CDR3 is 17 residues long. Germline assignment: CDR1 GTSNPN and CDR2 SVGIG (reference sequence). Written as DNA, the CDR3 is TGTGCCTGGAGTCTATCGTACCAAATCCTCTCTGGAAACACCATATATTTT. It yields the protein CAWSLSYQILSGNTIYF.

The chain uses TRBV29-1 and TRBJ2-1, with 7 bases identical to TRBD1. The germline CDR1 and CDR2 sequences are SQVTM and ANQGSEA. This CDR3 comprises 16 residues. The trim removed 4 bases at V and 5 bases at J, leaving 14 bases unmatched. CDR3 DNA sequence: TGCAGCGTTGGGGGAAGACAGGGAACACCGCACAATGAGCAGTTCTTC. Translated, it gives CSVGGRQGTPHNEQFF.

This clone appeared once. Here the CDR3 reads CASSVVVSTATDTQYF. The CDR3 DNA reads TGTGCCAGCAGCGTAGTAGTTTCTACTGCAACAGATACGCAGTATTTT. The rearrangement links TRBV9 to TRBJ2-3, with D uncertain. CDR1 and CDR2 from the germline V gene are SGDLS and YYNGEE. Between the trimmed V and J ends, which lost 0 bases and 3 bases, there was a span of 14 bases. The CDR3 totals 16 residues.

V gene TRBV15 combines with J gene TRBJ2-7, with D tentatively TRBD2 (6 bases). The V end was cut by 5 bases, the J end by 7 bases, with 12 bases between. The germline V gene encodes CDR1 LNHNV and CDR2 YYDKDF (reference sequence). The CDR3 covers 12 residues. The CDR3 protein is CATSFGDLEQYF. The CDR3 bases are TGTGCCACCAGCTTTGGGGACTTAGAGCAGTACTTC. The full variable domain, completed using reference TRBV15 and TRBJ2-7, is DAMVIQNPRYQVTQFGKPVTLSCSQTLNHNVMYWYQQKSSQAPKLLFHYYDKDFNNEADTPDNFQSRRPNTSFCFLDIRSPGLGDTAMYLCATSFGDLEQYFGPGTRLTVT.

V usage is TRBV28 and J usage is TRBJ2-5; 8 positions match TRBD2. The CDR3 covers 14 residues. CDR1 and CDR2 from the germline V gene are MDHEN and SYDVKM. Trimming removed 6 bases from V and 6 bases from J; junction bases left unmatched: 9. CDR3 in DNA: TGTGCCAGCAGCTTCCACACTAGCGGTCAGACCCAGTACTTC. Translated, it gives CASSFHTSGQTQYF.

The rearrangement links TRBV5-1 to TRBJ2-7, with 9 bases aligning to TRBD1. This CDR3 contains 18 residues. Germline CDR1 reads SGHRS; CDR2 reads YFSETQ. V lost 2 bases, J lost 6 bases, and 18 bases stayed unmatched. The CDR3 is CASSLQGATTIGPPEQYF. The CDR3 DNA reads as TGCGCCAGCAGCTTACAGGGGGCCACCACGATTGGGCCTCCCGAGCAGTACTTC.

V gene TRBV29-1 combines with J gene TRBJ1-2; D is undetermined. V was cut by 4 bases and J by 7 bases, with 10 bases left in between. Germline CDR1 SQVTM, CDR2 ANQGSEA. CDR3 length: 11 residues. CDR3 DNA sequence: TGCAGCGTTGTATCCGCTTTTGGCTACACCTTC. It translates to CSVVSAFGYTF. The variable domain in full, completed from reference TRBV29-1 and TRBJ1-2, reads SAVISQKPSRDICQRGTSLTIQCQVDSQVTMMFWYRQQPGQSLTLIATANQGSEATYESGFVIDKFPISRPNLTFSTLTVSNMSPEDSSIYLCSVVSAFGYTFGSGTRLTVV.

The rearrangement links TRBV16 to TRBJ1-5; D uncertain. The length of the CDR3 is 14 residues. CDR1 is KGHSY, CDR2 FQNENV, per germline. Between the trimmed V and J ends, which lost 1 base and 0 bases, there was a span of 4 bases. The CDR3 nucleotides read TGTGCCAGCAGCCAATGGGCTAGCAATCAGCCCCAGCATTTT. Translating gives CASSQWASNQPQHF.

This clone appeared a few times. Other DNA sequences in this specimen translate into the identical CDR3. V gene TRBV6-5 combines with J gene TRBJ2-1, with D perhaps matching TRBD2 (5 bases). Per germline, CDR1 MNHEY and CDR2 SVGAGI. Trimming took off 2 bases at V and 6 bases at J, with 5 bases between the two ends. This CDR3 is built from 12 residues. CDR3 loop: CASSYRGNEQFF. The CDR3 nucleotides are TGTGCCAGCAGTTACCGGGGCAATGAGCAGTTCTTC.

The chain joins TRBV15 to TRBJ2-3; D is ambiguous. Germline lookup yields CDR1 LNHNV and CDR2 YYDKDF (reference sequence). The CDR3 has 16 amino acids. V lost 5 bases and J 0 bases, leaving 15 bases between the germline ends. CDR3 loop: CATSRTPSPSTDTQYF. DNA for the CDR3: TGTGCCACCAGCCGAACGCCCAGCCCCAGCACAGATACGCAGTATTTT. The complete variable domain, with remaining parts taken from reference TRBV15 and TRBJ2-3, reads DAMVIQNPRYQVTQFGKPVTLSCSQTLNHNVMYWYQQKSSQAPKLLFHYYDKDFNNEADTPDNFQSRRPNTSFCFLDIRSPGLGDTAMYLCATSRTPSPSTDTQYFGPGTRLTVL.

This clone was seen a single time. The CDR3 spells CASSWQQNTEAFF. The CDR3 DNA sequence: TGTGCCAGCAGCTGGCAGCAGAACACTGAAGCTTTCTTT. The chain couples TRBV14 to TRBJ1-1; D is ambiguous. Germline loops: CDR1 SGHDN, CDR2 FVKESK. The V end lost 5 bases, the J end lost 1 base, and 8 bases lay between the germline ends. The CDR3 spans 13 residues.

V gene TRBV2 combines with J gene TRBJ2-3; D uncertain. This CDR3 is built from 14 residues. Looked up from germline, CDR1 is SNHLY and CDR2 is FYNNEI. Trimming cost V 8 bases and J 1 base, with 13 bases left between them. CDR3 in amino acids: CASGDKLGTDTQYF. The CDR3 DNA is TGTGCCAGCGGAGACAAGCTTGGCACAGATACGCAGTATTTT.

The chain employs TRBV21-1 and TRBJ1-2; the table gives TRBD1 as D, unverified against the DNA. TRBV21-1 is noted as a pseudogene. The length of the CDR3 is 14 residues. CDR3 bases: TGTGCCAGCAGCATCGCGGACATACCCCTGGGCTACACCTTC. It translates to CASSIADIPLGYTF.

The chain uses TRBV25-1 and TRBJ2-7; a possible D gene is TRBD2 (6 bases). The germline gives CDR1 MGHDK, CDR2 SYGVNS. Trimming took off 6 bases at V and 1 base at J, with 10 bases between the two ends. The CDR3 extends over 13 amino acids. This CDR3 is CASSFAGSYEQYF. CDR3 nucleotide sequence: TGTGCCAGCAGCTTTGCGGGGTCCTACGAGCAGTACTTC.

J is TRBJ2-7 and V is TRBV11-1, with 9 bases matching TRBD1. Trimming at V came to 5 bases and at J to 7 bases, leaving 12 bases not matched to a gene. The CDR3 totals 15 residues. The germline CDR1 and CDR2 sequences are SGHAT and FQDESV (reference sequence). CDR3 sequence: CASSPGVGQGREQYF. As DNA, the CDR3 is TGTGCCAGCAGCCCGGGAGTCGGACAGGGGAGGGAGCAGTACTTC.

The rearrangement joins TRBV15 to TRBJ2-2; 10 nucleotides agree with TRBD2. J was trimmed by 5 bases and V by 0 bases; bases with no gene match: 6. The CDR3 is 17 residues long. Per the germline V gene, CDR1 is LNHNV and CDR2 is YYDKDF (reference sequence). CDR3 in amino acids: CATSRDLGLASTGELFF. The CDR3 DNA reads as TGTGCCACCAGCAGAGATTTGGGACTAGCGAGTACCGGGGAGCTGTTTTTT.

The chain combines TRBV27 with TRBJ2-3, with 7 nucleotides matching TRBD2. V trimming: 3 bases; J trimming: 6 bases; junction bases outside the gene matches: 6. CDR1 is MNHEY and CDR2 is SMNVEV in the germline V gene (reference sequence). This CDR3 is built from 14 residues. The CDR3 DNA reads TGTGCCAGCAGTTTCCGCGGGAGTTACGATACGCAGTATTTT. Translated: CASSFRGSYDTQYF.

V gene TRBV5-1 combines with J gene TRBJ2-3, with D possibly being TRBD2 (5 bases). The V end was cut by 0 bases, the J end by 5 bases, with 7 bases between. The CDR3 is made up of 13 amino acids. Per the germline V gene, CDR1 is SGHRS and CDR2 is YFSETQ. The CDR3 DNA reads as TGCGCCAGCAGCTTGGTGAGGGTAGATACGCAGTATTTT. This encodes CASSLVRVDTQYF.

The count of this clone is one. This rearrangement joins TRBV9 to TRBJ2-6, with unresolved D. The CDR3 has 15 residues. V shed 3 bases and J shed 0 bases, with 7 bases lying between them. Germline CDR1 is SGDLS and CDR2 is YYNGEE. The CDR3 reads CASSGSLSGANVLTF. The CDR3, as DNA: TGTGCCAGCAGCGGCAGTCTCTCTGGGGCCAACGTCCTGACTTTC.

This chain links TRBV7-3 with TRBJ2-1; D is unclear. The germline V gene has CDR1 SGHTA and CDR2 FQGTGA. Trimming took off 3 bases at V and 1 base at J, with 4 bases between the two ends. This CDR3 has 13 residues. The CDR3 region is CASSFQSYNEQFF. The CDR3 nucleotides are TGTGCCAGCAGCTTCCAGTCCTACAATGAGCAGTTCTTC.

The chain recombines TRBV15 with TRBJ2-7; TRBD1 aligns across 7 bases. Germline CDR1 reads LNHNV; CDR2 reads YYDKDF (reference sequence). V was pared by 0 bases and J by 5 bases, with 13 bases of the junction left unmatched. CDR3 length: 17 amino acids. This CDR3 is CATSRDKTRQGLHEQYF. CDR3 in DNA: TGTGCCACCAGCAGAGATAAAACGAGACAGGGTTTACACGAGCAGTACTTC. Using reference TRBV15 and TRBJ2-7 for the parts outside the CDR3, the full variable domain is DAMVIQNPRYQVTQFGKPVTLSCSQTLNHNVMYWYQQKSSQAPKLLFHYYDKDFNNEADTPDNFQSRRPNTSFCFLDIRSPGLGDTAMYLCATSRDKTRQGLHEQYFGPGTRLTVT.